The 17 T cell receptor beta chains reported below all come from one sample, sequenced in a study of blood T cell repertoires in COVID-19. Generated by immunoSEQ multiplex PCR, the TCRdb table keeps only in-frame clones and is missing some. The sample has roughly 190,000 clones; roughly 90% are singletons. The sequenced material came from PBMCs or T cells enriched from blood (not recorded which). The receptors here all came from a woman aged 18-30 years who had recovered from COVID-19.

The J gene is TRBJ2-1, the V gene TRBV28; TRBD2 matches 14 bases. Germline CDR1 MDHEN, CDR2 SYDVKM. CDR3 length equals 17 residues. Germline trimming cut 1 base from V and 9 bases from J; bases unmatched to any gene: 8. The CDR3 sequence: CASSLYRTSGRSGEQFF. The DNA for the CDR3 is TGTGCCAGCAGTTTATATCGGACTAGCGGGAGGAGTGGTGAGCAGTTCTTC.

The chain carries TRBV27 and TRBJ1-5; 7 positions agree with TRBD1. This CDR3 has 15 residues. The germline V gene has CDR1 MNHEY and CDR2 SMNVEV (reference sequence). The junction had 9 bases not matched to a gene; V was cut back by 8 bases and J by 2 bases. CDR3 amino acids: CASARRGQGNQPQHF. In DNA form, the CDR3 reads TGTGCCAGCGCCAGAAGGGGGCAGGGCAATCAGCCCCAGCATTTT.

The chain is built from TRBV5-6 and TRBJ1-2, with no clear D. V dropped 0 bases and J dropped 6 bases, with 15 bases sitting between them. Germline CDR1 is SGHDT and CDR2 is YYEEEE. This CDR3 spans 15 amino acids. The CDR3 spells CASSLDRRHTNGYTF. The CDR3 DNA follows: TGTGCCAGCAGCTTGGACCGTAGACACACCAATGGCTACACCTTC.

This sequence joins TRBV14 and TRBJ1-2; TRBD1 is a possible D gene (5 bases). The V and J ends lost 6 bases and 4 bases respectively, with 12 bases between them. This CDR3 spans 13 amino acids. Germline CDR1 reads SGHDN; CDR2 reads FVKESK. The CDR3 region is CASSPRVGYGYTF. CDR3 DNA: TGTGCCAGCAGTCCCAGGGTCGGCTATGGCTACACCTTC.

The chain combines TRBV18 with TRBJ2-1; 11 bases are shared with TRBD2. Germline CDR1 reads KGHSH; CDR2 reads LQKENI. After removal of 2 bases from V and 0 bases from J, the junction contained 12 bases not matched to a gene. This CDR3 is built from 20 residues. The DNA of the CDR3 is TGTGCCAGCTCACCAAATATGGGGACTAGCGGCAGGAACTCCTACAATGAGCAGTTCTTC. Residues: CASSPNMGTSGRNSYNEQFF.

The chain employs TRBV18 and TRBJ2-5; 16 bases align to TRBD2. V trimming: 2 bases; J trimming: 2 bases; junction bases outside the gene matches: 5. CDR1 KGHSH and CDR2 LQKENI come from the germline V gene. The CDR3 extends over 18 amino acids. CDR3 in amino acids: CASSPGTSGRARQETQYF. The CDR3, as DNA: TGTGCCAGCTCACCAGGGACTAGCGGGAGGGCCCGACAAGAGACCCAGTACTTC.

V gene TRBV21-1 combines with J gene TRBJ2-2; no DNA check was done on the table's D call, TRBD2. TRBV21-1 is given as a pseudogene. The CDR3 consists of 17 residues. DNA for the CDR3: TGTGCCAGCAGCAAAGCGCGTGAGGTGACGATCACCGGGGAGCTGTTTTTT. Protein product: CASSKAREVTITGELFF.

V usage is TRBV2 and J usage is TRBJ1-5; D is perhaps TRBD1 (5 bases). The length of the CDR3 is 16 residues. Trimming stripped 3 bases from V and 2 bases from J, with 14 bases between. CDR1 is SNHLY and CDR2 is FYNNEI in the germline V gene. The CDR3 DNA is TGTGCCAGCAGTGATTCCGCGGGGGTAGGCAATCAGCCCCAGCATTTT. Translation gives CASSDSAGVGNQPQHF.

This chain connects TRBV24-1 to TRBJ1-2; 9 bases align to TRBD1. V lost 2 bases, J lost 2 bases, and 5 bases stayed unmatched. Germline assignment: CDR1 KGHDR and CDR2 SFDVKD. This CDR3 has 16 residues. The CDR3 region has the DNA TGTGCCACCAGTGATTGGGGACAGGGAAGGAACTATGGCTACACCTTC. Residues: CATSDWGQGRNYGYTF.

The genes are TRBV9 and TRBJ2-3; D unclear. CDR1 is SGDLS, CDR2 YYNGEE, per germline. The CDR3 spans 14 residues. V was clipped by 0 bases and J by 2 bases, with 7 bases between them. CDR3 loop: CASSVEGDTDTQYF. CDR3 nucleotides: TGTGCCAGCAGCGTAGAAGGAGACACAGATACGCAGTATTTT.

The genes are TRBV14 and TRBJ2-6, with D perhaps TRBD2 (5 bases). V was clipped by 4 bases and J by 0 bases, with 10 bases between them. Germline V lookup: CDR1 SGHDN, CDR2 FVKESK. The CDR3 sequence is 16 residues long. CDR3 bases: TGTGCCAGCAGCCTAGGACTTAGCTCTGGGGCCAACGTCCTGACTTTC. This sequence encodes CASSLGLSSGANVLTF.

In nucleotides, the CDR3 is TGCGCCAGCAGCGCGGGACTACTCGGACAGGGAACCTACGAGCAGTACTTC. It is translated as CASSAGLLGQGTYEQYF. The V and J genes are TRBV5-1 and TRBJ2-7, with D possibly TRBD1 on 8 matching bases. Germline lookup yields CDR1 SGHRS and CDR2 YFSETQ. Trimming cost V 4 bases and J 2 bases, with 22 bases left between them. The length of the CDR3 is 17 residues.

The V gene is TRBV24-1, the J gene TRBJ2-1, with TRBD1 as a possible D gene (6 bases). The V end was cut by 9 bases, the J end by 2 bases, with 13 bases between. CDR1 KGHDR and CDR2 SFDVKD come from the germline V gene. The CDR3 consists of 14 residues. CDR3 sequence reads: CATGAGAPYNEQFF. The CDR3 nucleotides are TGTGCCACCGGGGCAGGGGCCCCCTACAATGAGCAGTTCTTC.

This chain joins TRBV9 and TRBJ2-2; D possibly corresponds to TRBD2 (6 bases). In germline, CDR1 is SGDLS, CDR2 YYNGEE. Trimming took 7 bases from V and 10 from J, leaving 11 bases between them. This CDR3 has 11 residues. CDR3 sequence reads: CASGGEPELFF. The DNA for the CDR3 is TGTGCCAGCGGCGGGGAGCCGGAGCTGTTTTTT.

The rearrangement uses TRBV3-1 (or the pseudogene TRBV3-2) and TRBJ2-1; D unresolved. CDR3 length: 12 amino acids. The germline gives CDR1 LGHDT, CDR2 YNNKEL (reference sequence). With 4 bases removed from V and 10 bases from J, the gap between germline ends came to 11 bases. DNA of the CDR3: TGTGCCAGCAGCCTACCCTGGGCAGAGCAGTTCTTC. Protein product: CASSLPWAEQFF.

The rearrangement joins TRBV27 to TRBJ1-5, with 8 bases identical to TRBD1. The V gene end was trimmed by 5 bases and the J gene end by 0 bases; junction bases not matched to a gene: 6. The CDR3 extends over 16 amino acids. Germline lookup yields CDR1 MNHEY and CDR2 SMNVEV (reference sequence). CDR3 in DNA: TGTGCCAGCAGTCCTTTTGGGACAGGTAGCAATCAGCCCCAGCATTTT. It encodes CASSPFGTGSNQPQHF.

V is TRBV15 and J is TRBJ2-7; perhaps TRBD1 as D (5 bases). V was clipped by 1 base and J by 2 bases, with 9 bases between them. The CDR3 totals 14 residues. Germline CDR1 is LNHNV and CDR2 is YYDKDF (reference sequence). In DNA, the CDR3 is TGTGCCACCAGCAGAGTTAGGGGCCCCTACGAGCAGTACTTC. The encoded protein is CATSRVRGPYEQYF.